These 27 T cell receptor beta chains share one sample of origin, sequenced in a study of T cell repertoires in cytomegalovirus infection. MiXCR, applied by TCRdb to the reads, yields one record per CDR3 protein. The table records approximately 180,000 distinct CDR3 sequences, 8.5% to 10% of them present only once. The source material was PBMCs. The receptors originated from a human donor in good health (CMV status not recorded). Some clones in this sample may be carry-over from other donors' samples.

Ten or more counts support this clonotype. The rearrangement links TRBV24-1 to TRBJ2-3, with a possible D match to TRBD2 (5 bases). The CDR3 sequence is 16 residues long. V lost 3 bases to trimming and J lost 4 bases, with 16 bases between them. CDR1 is KGHDR and CDR2 is SFDVKD in the germline V gene. Here the CDR3 DNA reads TGTGCCACCAGTGATCCACTTAGACTAAGCGCAGATACGCAGTATTTT. It encodes CATSDPLRLSADTQYF.

This clonotype was counted only a few times. The chain recombines TRBV29-1 with TRBJ1-3; D may be TRBD1 (5 bases). CDR1 SQVTM and CDR2 ANQGSEA come from the germline V gene. The V and J ends lost 7 bases and 2 bases respectively, with 9 bases between them. CDR3 length: 12 residues. The CDR3 is CSAGTPGNTIYF. Written as DNA, the CDR3 is TGCAGCGCAGGGACCCCTGGAAACACCATATATTTT.

This clonotype was detected a few times. The V gene is TRBV30, the J gene TRBJ1-5; the D is unclear. This CDR3 contains 13 residues. The V gene lost 0 bases and the J gene lost 5 bases, with 8 bases spanning the gap. CDR1 and CDR2 from the germline V gene are GTSNPN and SVGIG (reference sequence). This CDR3 is CAWSVGTYQPQHF. CDR3 coding DNA: TGTGCCTGGAGTGTTGGTACCTATCAGCCCCAGCATTTT.

This clonotype was recorded a few times. The chain carries TRBV20-1 and TRBJ2-1; D may be TRBD2 (6 bases). Trimming cost V 8 bases and J 5 bases, with 22 bases left between them. Per the germline V gene, CDR1 is DFQATT and CDR2 is SNEGSKA (reference sequence). CDR3 length equals 15 residues. CDR3 nucleotides: TGCAGTCACCCGGGGGTGGGACTGGGGAACAATGAGCAGTTCTTC. Protein: CSHPGVGLGNNEQFF.

In this sample, this clonotype turned up a few times. V usage is TRBV2 and J usage is TRBJ2-3, with TRBD2 matching 16 bases. This CDR3 is 19 amino acids long. V lost 0 bases to trimming and J lost 2 bases; unmatched junction nucleotides: 5. The germline V gene encodes CDR1 SNHLY and CDR2 FYNNEI. CDR3 protein: CASSEARGLAGGPTDTQYF. The DNA for the CDR3 is TGTGCCAGCAGTGAAGCGCGGGGACTAGCGGGGGGGCCCACAGATACGCAGTATTTT.

This clonotype was recorded many times. The rearrangement links TRBV7-2 to TRBJ1-4; tentative D call: TRBD1 (6 bases). CDR1 is SGHTA and CDR2 is FQGNSA in the germline V gene. Trimming left V 5 bases short and J 0 bases short, with 13 bases between. The CDR3 covers 16 residues. DNA for the CDR3: TGTGCCAGCAGCGCTACAGGGTTTGCAACTAATGAAAAACTGTTTTTT. Translated, it gives CASSATGFATNEKLFF.

V and J are TRBV5-4 and TRBJ1-6, with D possibly TRBD1 on 5 matching bases. The germline V gene has CDR1 SGHNT and CDR2 YYREEE (reference sequence). The CDR3 has 14 residues. Trimming stripped 5 bases from V and 7 bases from J, with 13 bases between. CDR3 sequence (DNA): TGTGCCAGCAGAAAGGGGTATGAGAATTCACCCCTCCACTTT. Its translation: CASRKGYENSPLHF. The full variable domain, with the rest looked up from reference TRBV5-4 and TRBJ1-6, is ETGVTQSPTHLIKTRGQQVTLRCSSQSGHNTVSWYQQALGQGPQFIFQYYREEENGRGNFPPRFSGLQFPNYSSELNVNALELDDSALYLCASRKGYENSPLHFGNGTRLTVT.

V and J are TRBV27 and TRBJ2-1; D might be TRBD2 (5 bases). Trimming pared 3 bases from V and 6 bases from J, leaving 12 bases between. This CDR3 spans 14 amino acids. CDR1 and CDR2 from the germline V gene are MNHEY and SMNVEV (reference sequence). The CDR3 loop reads CASSFGIRGNEQFF. CDR3 sequence (DNA): TGTGCCAGCAGTTTCGGGATCCGCGGCAATGAGCAGTTCTTC.

This clonotype showed up many times. This sequence joins TRBV28 and TRBJ1-5, with 7 bases fitting TRBD1. Germline loops: CDR1 MDHEN, CDR2 SYDVKM. J gave up 3 bases and V 2 bases, and 10 bases lay outside the gene matches. The CDR3 runs 17 residues. CDR3 residues: CASSLRFDRVPNQPQHF. CDR3 bases: TGTGCCAGCAGTTTACGCTTCGACAGGGTTCCCAATCAGCCCCAGCATTTT.

A word on this clonotype: An end of the junction differs from the germline gene, which may be a read error. The rearrangement joins TRBV7-2 to TRBJ2-5; no clear D. The CDR3 is made up of 13 amino acids. The V gene's germline CDR1 is SGHTA and CDR2 FQGNSA. The CDR3 DNA sequence: TGTGCCAGCAGCTTTTCTAATCAAGAGATCCAGTACTTC. The encoded protein is CASSFSNQEIQYF. The whole variable domain, filled in from reference TRBV7-2 and TRBJ2-5, reads GAGVSQSPSNKVTEKGKDVELRCDPISGHTALYWYRQSLGQGLEFLIYFQGNSAPDKSGLPSDRFSAERTGGSVSTLTIQRTQQEDSAVYLCASSFSNQEIQYFGPGTRLLVL.

This chain joins TRBV7-2 and TRBJ1-5, with a weak D call TRBD1 (5 bases). Germline assignment: CDR1 SGHTA and CDR2 FQGNSA. This CDR3 spans 13 amino acids. Trimming took 3 bases from V and 6 from J, leaving 9 bases between them. DNA of the CDR3: TGTGCCAGCAGCTTGCAGGGTCGTCAGCCCCAGCATTTT. It yields the protein CASSLQGRQPQHF.

The chain uses TRBV10-3 and TRBJ2-7; D possibly corresponds to TRBD1 (6 bases). Germline CDR1 and CDR2: ENHRY and SYGVKD. There are 13 residues in the CDR3. V lost 10 bases and J 0 bases, leaving 13 bases between the germline ends. The CDR3 DNA reads TGTGCCACTGCAACAGGGACCTCCTACGAGCAGTACTTC. This codes for CATATGTSYEQYF.

The CDR3 loop is CSVSPPGTGYNSPLHF. In DNA form, the CDR3 reads TGCAGTGTTTCACCGCCGGGGACGGGCTACAATTCACCCCTCCACTTT. The chain couples TRBV20-1 to TRBJ1-6; D perhaps matches TRBD1 (5 bases). This CDR3 has 16 amino acids. With 7 bases removed from V and 7 bases from J, the gap between germline ends came to 23 bases. The germline CDR1 and CDR2 sequences are DFQATT and SNEGSKA (reference sequence).

Only a few counts were recorded for this clonotype. This sequence joins TRBV29-1 and TRBJ1-5; 10 bases agree with TRBD1. The V gene's germline CDR1 is SQVTM and CDR2 ANQGSEA. The length of the CDR3 is 17 residues. The V and J ends lost 4 bases and 0 bases, in that order; junction bases with no gene match: 9. The CDR3 DNA follows: TGCAGCGTTGCTACCGGGACAGGGGCGGGTAGCAATCAGCCCCAGCATTTT. The encoded protein is CSVATGTGAGSNQPQHF.

The rearrangement uses TRBV20-1 and TRBJ2-1, with 11 positions matching TRBD2. The CDR3 contains 13 residues. The germline V gene encodes CDR1 DFQATT and CDR2 SNEGSKA (reference sequence). Trimming took 3 bases from V and 7 from J; bases not matched to a gene: 2. The CDR3: CSASSGRVNEQFF. The CDR3 DNA reads TGCAGTGCTAGTAGCGGGAGGGTTAATGAGCAGTTCTTC.

This clonotype was seen at least ten times. The rearrangement joins TRBV6-1 to TRBJ2-1, with 9 bases lining up with TRBD2. CDR3 length: 17 residues. CDR1 is MNHNS, CDR2 SASEGT, per germline. With V trimmed by 3 bases and J by 6 bases, 12 bases remained unmatched. In nucleotides, the CDR3 is TGTGCCAGCAGTGATCTTTTTAGCGGGAGAGTAACCAATGAGCAGTTCTTC. Translated: CASSDLFSGRVTNEQFF.

This chain uses TRBV6-6 with TRBJ1-1; no firm D call. Germline CDR1 reads MNHNY; CDR2 reads SVGAGI (reference sequence). V lost 8 bases and J 6 bases, leaving 16 bases between the germline ends. This CDR3 spans 13 amino acids. CDR3 coding DNA: TGTGCCAGCGTACTACACGCGCCGGCTGAAGCTTTCTTT. Translation: CASVLHAPAEAFF.

The chain uses TRBV29-1 and TRBJ1-2; the match to TRBD1 covers 7 bases. V trimming: 6 bases; J trimming: 4 bases; junction bases outside the gene matches: 5. This CDR3 contains 12 residues. The germline V gene has CDR1 SQVTM and CDR2 ANQGSEA. The CDR3 coding sequence is TGCAGCGTGCGACAGGGAACCTATGGCTACACCTTC. The encoded protein is CSVRQGTYGYTF. Looking up the rest from reference TRBV29-1 and TRBJ1-2 gives the full variable domain: SAVISQKPSRDICQRGTSLTIQCQVDSQVTMMFWYRQQPGQSLTLIATANQGSEATYESGFVIDKFPISRPNLTFSTLTVSNMSPEDSSIYLCSVRQGTYGYTFGSGTRLTVV.

The chain links TRBV28 to TRBJ1-1, with no clear D. V dropped 4 bases and J dropped 0 bases, with 12 bases sitting between them. The germline CDR1 and CDR2 sequences are MDHEN and SYDVKM. CDR3 length: 15 amino acids. For the CDR3, the DNA is TGTGCCAGCAGTTCCCCGGGATCCTTGAACACTGAAGCTTTCTTT. Protein: CASSSPGSLNTEAFF.

The chain recombines TRBV20-1 with TRBJ2-6; weak D call: TRBD2 (6 bases). This CDR3 is 16 amino acids long. Germline values: CDR1 DFQATT, CDR2 SNEGSKA (reference sequence). V lost 5 bases to trimming and J lost 1 base, with 15 bases between them. CDR3 DNA: TGCAGTGCTGCACTTAGCGGAAATTCTGGGGCCAACGTCCTGACTTTC. The encoded protein is CSAALSGNSGANVLTF.

This clonotype turned up a few times. The J gene is TRBJ2-7, the V gene TRBV11-2; D may match TRBD1 or TRBD2 (5 bases each). This CDR3 has 15 amino acids. V lost 5 bases and J 0 bases, leaving 14 bases between the germline ends. CDR1 and CDR2 (germline): SGHAT, FQNNGV. The CDR3 DNA is TGTGCCAGCAGCCGTCCCGGGACCCGCTCCTACGAGCAGTACTTC. Protein: CASSRPGTRSYEQYF. Combining the CDR3 with reference TRBV11-2 and TRBJ2-7 gives the whole variable domain EAGVAQSPRYKIIEKRQSVAFWCNPISGHATLYWYQQILGQGPKLLIQFQNNGVVDDSQLPKDRFSAERLKGVDSTLKIQPAKLEDSAVYLCASSRPGTRSYEQYFGPGTRLTVT.

In this sample, this clonotype turned up a few times. The gene calls are TRBV4-3 and TRBJ1-1; D remains unclear. The ends were cut back, 1 base at V and 1 base at J, with 10 bases in the middle. Germline lookup yields CDR1 LGHNA and CDR2 YSLEER. This CDR3 region has 15 residues. CDR3 amino acids: CASSQVLYGNTEAFF. CDR3 DNA: TGCGCCAGCAGCCAAGTTTTATATGGGAACACTGAAGCTTTCTTT.

The V call is TRBV18, the J call TRBJ2-2; tentatively, D is TRBD1 (7 bases). The CDR3 sequence is 16 residues long. V shed 4 bases and J shed 8 bases, with 20 bases lying between them. Germline-derived CDR1 and CDR2 are KGHSH and LQKENI. The CDR3 sequence: CASSQSGLQGTGELFF. Written as DNA, the CDR3 is TGTGCCAGCTCACAAAGTGGACTACAGGGGACTGGGGAGCTGTTTTTT.

The J gene is TRBJ2-7, the V gene TRBV29-1; TRBD2 might be the D (6 bases). The length of the CDR3 is 12 residues. V lost 7 bases to trimming and J lost 4 bases, with 14 bases between them. CDR1 and CDR2 from the germline V gene are SQVTM and ANQGSEA. The CDR3 loop reads CSARDWAYEQYF. The CDR3 DNA reads TGCAGCGCACGGGACTGGGCTTACGAGCAGTACTTC.

This clonotype was seen at least ten times. The V and J genes are TRBV27 and TRBJ2-1, with D uncertain. Germline CDR1 MNHEY, CDR2 SMNVEV (reference sequence). Between the trimmed V and J ends, which lost 5 bases and 14 bases, there was a span of 19 bases. The CDR3 has 13 amino acids. The CDR3 nucleotides are TGTGCCAGCAGTGTCCCACCTGGGCTCCCAGAGTTCTTC. Protein sequence: CASSVPPGLPEFF.

This CDR3 reads CASSTLSYEQYF. The DNA for the CDR3 is TGTGCCAGCAGTACCCTCTCCTACGAGCAGTACTTC. The V and J genes are TRBV2 and TRBJ2-7; the D is unclear. Germline V gene lookup returns CDR1 SNHLY and CDR2 FYNNEI. Trimming took off 5 bases at V and 0 bases at J, with 5 bases between the two ends. The CDR3 is made up of 12 amino acids.

This clonotype was found a few times. The V call is TRBV7-2, the J call TRBJ2-1, with D possibly being TRBD1 (5 bases). In germline, CDR1 is SGHTA, CDR2 FQGNSA. The CDR3 is 14 amino acids. Trimming cost V 4 bases and J 1 base, with 8 bases left between them. The CDR3 spells CASSWQGSYNEQFF. CDR3 sequence (DNA): TGTGCCAGCAGCTGGCAGGGTTCCTACAATGAGCAGTTCTTC. Full variable domain (outside the CDR3, taken from reference TRBV7-2 and TRBJ2-1): GAGVSQSPSNKVTEKGKDVELRCDPISGHTALYWYRQSLGQGLEFLIYFQGNSAPDKSGLPSDRFSAERTGGSVSTLTIQRTQQEDSAVYLCASSWQGSYNEQFFGPGTRLTVL.